One T cell receptor beta chain is described in this entry. Cohorts were determined from participant-reported clinical history. This table comes from immunoSEQ multiplex PCR, and its TCRdb copy is limited to in-frame clones, with some not included. The table records about 280,000 clones, around 90% of them present only once. The data are from a study of blood T cell repertoires in COVID-19. The CDR3 is 14 residues long. Per the germline V gene, CDR1 is LNHDA and CDR2 is SQIVND (reference sequence). Trimming stripped 4 bases from V and 7 bases from J, with 16 bases between. V is TRBV19 and J is TRBJ1-2, with D maybe TRBD1 (5 bases). The sample consisted of PBMCs or T cells enriched from blood (not recorded which). The receptor comes from a woman in her 40s who had recovered from COVID-19. The CDR3 DNA sequence: TGTGCCAGTAGTAGGGGCAGAACTTCCCGTGGCTACACCTTC. It encodes CASSRGRTSRGYTF.